The 24 T cell receptor beta chains below were found in one sample sequenced in a study of blood T cell repertoires in COVID-19. The repertoire was sequenced with immunoSEQ multiplex PCR; TCRdb's copy has only in-frame clones and lacks some. The data hold 43,000 or so clones, with 86% observed a single time. Sequenced: peripheral blood. The receptors were sampled from a man aged 55 to 69 with active COVID-19.

The chain links TRBV3-1 (or the pseudogene TRBV3-2) to TRBJ2-3; 8 nucleotides agree with TRBD2. V lost 3 bases to trimming and J lost 7 bases; unmatched junction nucleotides: 6. Germline CDR1 reads LGHDT; CDR2 reads YNNKEL (reference sequence). The CDR3 extends over 14 amino acids. In DNA form, the CDR3 reads TGTGCCAGCAGCCAGGGACTAGAGGGAAATACGCAGTATTTT. Translating gives CASSQGLEGNTQYF.

This rearrangement joins TRBV19 to TRBJ1-2; 7 bases match TRBD1. Germline trimming cut 4 bases from V and 9 bases from J; bases unmatched to any gene: 5. Germline CDR1 is LNHDA and CDR2 is SQIVND (reference sequence). CDR3 length equals 12 residues. CDR3 sequence (DNA): TGTGCCAGTAGTACTCGACAGGGTAGCTACACCTTC. Protein: CASSTRQGSYTF.

This clone was counted only a few times. The V gene is TRBV19, the J gene TRBJ2-5; 7 bases agree with TRBD2. Germline V lookup: CDR1 LNHDA, CDR2 SQIVND (reference sequence). Trimming took 5 bases from V and 2 from J; bases not matched to a gene: 5. The CDR3 is 14 amino acids. CDR3 nucleotide sequence: TGTGCCAGTAGTTCCACTAGCGATCAAGAGACCCAGTACTTC. It translates to CASSSTSDQETQYF.

This clone was detected only a few times. The chain uses TRBV30 and TRBJ1-2, with 11 bases aligning to TRBD1. CDR1 is GTSNPN and CDR2 is SVGIG in the germline V gene (reference sequence). V lost 2 bases to trimming and J lost 7 bases; unmatched junction nucleotides: 9. CDR3 length: 15 residues. The DNA of the CDR3 is TGTGCCTGGAGTCCTCGGGACAGGGGGTGGGGTGGCTACACCTTC. It specifies CAWSPRDRGWGGYTF.

The chain employs TRBV9 and TRBJ2-3, with TRBD2 matching 11 bases. Germline V lookup: CDR1 SGDLS, CDR2 YYNGEE. Trimming took 7 bases from V and 2 from J; bases not matched to a gene: 9. CDR3 length: 16 residues. The CDR3 sequence is CASAIAGGLDTDTQYF. CDR3 DNA: TGTGCCAGCGCGATAGCGGGAGGGCTGGACACAGATACGCAGTATTTT.

The genes are TRBV3-1 (or the pseudogene TRBV3-2) and TRBJ2-2; no clear D gene. Germline CDR1 and CDR2: LGHDT and YNNKEL (reference sequence). Trimming removed 5 bases at V and 6 bases at J, with 7 bases between. This CDR3 comprises 12 residues. In DNA form, the CDR3 reads TGTGCCAGCAGCGATAGCCCCGGGGAGCTGTTTTTT. This encodes CASSDSPGELFF.

This rearrangement joins TRBV6-4 to TRBJ2-1; D is perhaps TRBD1 (5 bases). The V end was cut by 5 bases, the J end by 9 bases, with 11 bases between. The CDR3 totals 12 residues. CDR1 and CDR2 (germline): MRHNA, SNTAGT. CDR3 in DNA: TGTGCCAGCAGTCTCCAGGGCGGTGAGCAGTTCTTC. It encodes CASSLQGGEQFF.

The chain couples TRBV6-1 to TRBJ2-1; 12 bases are shared with TRBD2. The germline V gene has CDR1 MNHNS and CDR2 SASEGT. V shed 3 bases and J 0 bases; nucleotides not matched to a gene: 9. The CDR3 spans 19 residues. CDR3 coding DNA: TGTGCCAGCAGTGAGTTTGGGACTAGCGGGCTAAGCTCCTACAATGAGCAGTTCTTC. The encoded protein is CASSEFGTSGLSSYNEQFF.

The V gene is TRBV10-3, the J gene TRBJ1-1; D is perhaps TRBD1 (6 bases). The ends were cut back, 10 bases at V and 5 bases at J, with 17 bases in the middle. The CDR3 is made up of 13 amino acids. Germline assignment: CDR1 ENHRY and CDR2 SYGVKD. CDR3: CATSRGVGTEAFF. The CDR3 DNA reads TGTGCCACAAGCAGGGGCGTCGGGACTGAAGCTTTCTTT.

The V gene is TRBV7-2, the J gene TRBJ1-5; a possible D gene is TRBD1 (5 bases). Deletions cut 5 bases from V and 8 bases from J, with 16 bases between. This CDR3 is 14 amino acids long. Per the germline V gene, CDR1 is SGHTA and CDR2 is FQGNSA. The CDR3: CASSLQGLVEPQHF. CDR3 nucleotide sequence: TGTGCCAGCAGCCTCCAGGGTCTCGTAGAGCCCCAGCATTTT.

This chain joins TRBV10-3 and TRBJ1-1; 7 bases agree with TRBD1. The trim removed 6 bases at V and 9 bases at J, leaving 10 bases unmatched. The CDR3 covers 13 residues. Germline assignment: CDR1 ENHRY and CDR2 SYGVKD. The CDR3 DNA is TGTGCCATCAGAGACAGGGCCATTAACCAAGCTTTCTTT. Translated: CAIRDRAINQAFF.

J is TRBJ2-1 and V is TRBV28; 10 bases match TRBD2. Germline V gene lookup returns CDR1 MDHEN and CDR2 SYDVKM. The CDR3 loop spans 17 amino acids. Trimming removed 8 bases from V and 6 bases from J; junction bases left unmatched: 16. DNA for the CDR3: TGTGCCAGCCATATCGGGGGGCTAGCGGGAGTAGGCAATGAGCAGTTCTTC. This translates into CASHIGGLAGVGNEQFF.

J is TRBJ1-1 and V is TRBV28; TRBD1 agrees at 8 bases. Germline values: CDR1 MDHEN, CDR2 SYDVKM. V trimming: 7 bases; J trimming: 10 bases; junction bases outside the gene matches: 8. CDR3 size: 12 residues. The CDR3: CASNTGGLRAFF. For the CDR3, the DNA is TGTGCCAGCAACACAGGGGGACTGAGAGCTTTCTTT.

V and J are TRBV7-9 and TRBJ1-2; 8 bases fit TRBD1. Germline CDR1 is SEHNR and CDR2 is FQNEAQ (reference sequence). The CDR3 contains 15 residues. V shed 1 base, J shed 8 bases, and the junction held 9 bases outside the gene matches. The CDR3 nucleotides read TGTGCCAGCAGCTTAGTGCAGGGGGCGAATACCGGCTACACCTTC. This encodes CASSLVQGANTGYTF.

The V and J genes are TRBV9 and TRBJ2-3; 7 nucleotides align to TRBD2. The germline V gene has CDR1 SGDLS and CDR2 YYNGEE. The CDR3 totals 15 residues. Trimming at V came to 3 bases and at J to 1 base, leaving 5 bases not matched to a gene. This chain's CDR3 is CASSGGAGGTDTQYF. As DNA, the CDR3 is TGTGCCAGCAGCGGCGGGGCGGGAGGCACAGATACGCAGTATTTT.

The gene calls are TRBV7-3 and TRBJ2-1; 10 bases match TRBD2. V lost 2 bases and J lost 7; bases outside the gene matches: 5. From germline, CDR1 is SGHTA and CDR2 FQGTGA. The CDR3 spans 15 residues. The CDR3 loop reads CASSLSSGSGNEQFF. The CDR3 DNA sequence: TGTGCCAGCAGCTTATCTAGCGGGAGTGGTAATGAGCAGTTCTTC.

The genes are TRBV29-1 and TRBJ2-2; 8 nucleotides line up with TRBD2. Germline V gives CDR1 SQVTM, CDR2 ANQGSEA. J gave up 3 bases and V 3 bases, and 3 bases lay outside the gene matches. This CDR3 has 14 residues. CDR3 DNA: TGCAGCGTTGATCAAGCGGGAGACACCGGGGAGCTGTTTTTT. Protein sequence: CSVDQAGDTGELFF.

The chain links TRBV5-8 to TRBJ2-3; 9 nucleotides agree with TRBD1. This CDR3 has 15 amino acids. J was trimmed by 11 bases and V by 0 bases; bases with no gene match: 10. CDR1 is SGHTS and CDR2 is YDEGEE in the germline V gene. The DNA of the CDR3 is TGTGCCAGCAGCTTGGCCGGGACAGGGAATAGGTTGCAGTATTTT. It specifies CASSLAGTGNRLQYF.

J is TRBJ2-7 and V is TRBV3-1 (or the pseudogene TRBV3-2); 14 bases match TRBD2. Losses at the gene ends were 4 bases for V and 6 bases for J; bases not matched to a gene: 8. The CDR3 length is 16 residues. CDR1 and CDR2 (germline): LGHDT, YNNKEL (reference sequence). CDR3 in amino acids: CASSPPGTSGRGEQYF. DNA of the CDR3: TGTGCCAGCAGCCCCCCCGGGACTAGCGGGAGAGGCGAGCAGTACTTC.

The J gene is TRBJ2-7, the V gene TRBV7-2; 7 nucleotides line up with TRBD1. Germline trimming cut 5 bases from V and 7 bases from J; bases unmatched to any gene: 11. The CDR3 has 14 amino acids. CDR1 SGHTA and CDR2 FQGNSA come from the germline V gene. The CDR3 DNA follows: TGTGCCAGCAGCACGATGACAGGGCTAGGGGAGCAGTACTTC. Translating it yields CASSTMTGLGEQYF.

The chain recombines TRBV10-3 with TRBJ2-7, with D maybe TRBD1 (7 bases). Looked up from germline, CDR1 is ENHRY and CDR2 is SYGVKD. Trimming shortened V by 6 bases and J by 2 bases, and 17 bases separated the two germline ends. There are 15 residues in the CDR3. The CDR3 nucleotides are TGTGCCATCAGCGCCAGGGGGGCAGAGACCTACGAGCAGTACTTC. Translated: CAISARGAETYEQYF.

The chain is built from TRBV6-6 and TRBJ2-7; TRBD1 is a possible D gene (6 bases). The CDR3 is 13 residues long. Germline V gene sequence: CDR1 MNHNY, CDR2 SVGAGI (reference sequence). With 3 bases removed from V and 2 bases from J, the gap between germline ends came to 8 bases. CDR3 nucleotides: TGTGCCAGCAGTTATCGGGACACCTACGAGCAGTACTTC. It encodes CASSYRDTYEQYF.

The chain couples TRBV6-2 or TRBV6-3 to TRBJ2-7, with 8 bases fitting TRBD2. Trimming at V came to 1 base and at J to 2 bases, leaving 13 bases not matched to a gene. The CDR3 loop spans 18 amino acids. Germline CDR1 reads MNHEY; CDR2 reads SVGEGT. For the CDR3, the DNA is TGTGCCAGCAGTTACTTCACGCAGAATAGCGGGAACCCCTACGAGCAGTACTTC. Translation: CASSYFTQNSGNPYEQYF.

This sequence joins TRBV5-1 and TRBJ2-1; D perhaps matches TRBD2 (5 bases). Germline CDR1 SGHRS, CDR2 YFSETQ. V was trimmed by 6 bases and J by 7 bases, leaving 17 bases between them. The CDR3 runs 14 residues. CDR3 bases: TGCGCCAGCATGGGCGGGTTAGCCACGAATGAGCAGTTCTTC. Residues: CASMGGLATNEQFF.